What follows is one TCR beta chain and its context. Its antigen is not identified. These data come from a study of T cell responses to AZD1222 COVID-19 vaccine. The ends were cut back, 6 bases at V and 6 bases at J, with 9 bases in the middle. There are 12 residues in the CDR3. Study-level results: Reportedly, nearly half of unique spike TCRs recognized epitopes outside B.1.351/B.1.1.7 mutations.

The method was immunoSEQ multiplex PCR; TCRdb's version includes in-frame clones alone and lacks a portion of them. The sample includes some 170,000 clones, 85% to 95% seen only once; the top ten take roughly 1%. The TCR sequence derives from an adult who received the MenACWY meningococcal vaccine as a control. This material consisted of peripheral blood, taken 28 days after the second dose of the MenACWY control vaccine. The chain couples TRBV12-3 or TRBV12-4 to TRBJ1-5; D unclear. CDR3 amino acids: CASSGSFQPQHF. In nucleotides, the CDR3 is TGTGCCAGCAGCGGGAGTTTTCAGCCCCAGCATTTT.